This T cell receptor (beta chain) originates from a study of T cell repertoires in cytomegalovirus infection. Study context: It can be stated that public TCR beta signatures indicated CMV infection as well as a matching HLA type. Study outcomes and limitations: Identification of carriers of CMV plus the relevant HLA was achieved through cumulative public TCR beta family frequency.

Each CDR3 protein is one row after TCRdb ran MiXCR on the reads. The sample consists of approximately 990,000 distinct CDR3 sequences, 31% of them appearing once. This clonotype was detected only a few times. Its antigen remains unidentified. This CDR3 has 16 amino acids. The germline gives CDR1 SGHTA, CDR2 FQGTGA. Trimming shortened V by 4 bases and J by 4 bases, and 17 bases separated the two germline ends. Sequencing used cultured CD8+ T cells from PBMCs, obtained from culture after CMV antigen stimulation. This TCR came from a human donor in good health (CMV status not recorded). Some clones in this sample may be carry-over from other donors' samples. The rearrangement links TRBV7-3 to TRBJ2-1; possibly TRBD1 for D (7 bases). The CDR3 nucleotides read TGTGCCAGCAGCTCAGACCGGGGGACAGATTACAATGAGCAGTTCTTC. Translated: CASSSDRGTDYNEQFF.